These 28 T cell receptor beta chains share one sample of origin, sequenced in a study of T cell repertoires in cytomegalovirus infection. Each CDR3 protein gets one entry after TCRdb re-called the reads with MiXCR. The data hold 150,000 or so distinct CDR3 sequences, with about 6% observed a single time. The sequenced sample consisted of PBMCs. The receptors shown here come from a human donor in good health (CMV status not recorded). Some clones in this sample may be carry-over from other donors' samples.

Many counts were recorded for this clonotype. V is TRBV6-5 and J is TRBJ2-5, with D hard to call. The CDR3 is made up of 13 amino acids. Per germline, CDR1 MNHEY and CDR2 SVGAGI. The V end lost 2 bases, the J end lost 5 bases, and 9 bases lay between the germline ends. CDR3 DNA: TGTGCCAGCAGTTACGGTCGGAAGGAGACCCAGTACTTC. It encodes CASSYGRKETQYF.

At least ten counts were recorded for this clonotype. This sequence joins TRBV4-2 and TRBJ2-7; 7 positions agree with TRBD1. The germline V gene encodes CDR1 LGHNA and CDR2 YNFKEQ. V lost 5 bases and J lost 6; bases outside the gene matches: 10. The CDR3 is 14 amino acids. Here the CDR3 reads CASSSRGEGAEQYF. The CDR3 nucleotides are TGTGCCAGCAGCTCCCGCGGTGAGGGGGCCGAGCAGTACTTC.

This clonotype was recorded at least ten times. V and J are TRBV7-2 and TRBJ2-5; D remains unclear. V was pared by 4 bases and J by 5 bases, with 14 bases between. Germline V CDR1 and CDR2: SGHTA, FQGNSA. This CDR3 region has 14 residues. This CDR3 reads CASSSLFGWETQYF. CDR3 bases: TGTGCCAGCAGCTCCTTATTCGGGTGGGAGACCCAGTACTTC.

This clonotype was seen repeatedly, ten times or more. The CDR3 protein is CASSSSGGAGEQFF. The CDR3 bases are TGTGCCAGCAGCAGTAGCGGGGGGGCGGGCGAGCAGTTCTTC. The chain carries TRBV7-2 and TRBJ2-1, with 11 bases that match TRBD2. This CDR3 has 14 amino acids. From germline, CDR1 is SGHTA and CDR2 FQGNSA. V shed 5 bases, J shed 10 bases, and the junction held 7 bases outside the gene matches.

The rearrangement uses TRBV20-1 and TRBJ1-1, with D maybe TRBD1 (6 bases). The germline gives CDR1 DFQATT, CDR2 SNEGSKA (reference sequence). V shed 7 bases and J shed 6 bases, with 18 bases lying between them. The CDR3 runs to 13 residues. The CDR3 nucleotides read TGCAGTGTAGCTCGGCAGGGGATCTCTGAAGCTTTCTTT. This translates into CSVARQGISEAFF.

The chain employs TRBV7-2 and TRBJ2-6; D gene ambiguous. The CDR3 contains 15 residues. Germline CDR1 and CDR2: SGHTA and FQGNSA. V dropped 5 bases and J dropped 1 base, with 9 bases sitting between them. The CDR3 here is CASSAALSGANVLTF. The CDR3 DNA reads TGTGCCAGCAGCGCGGCCCTTTCTGGGGCCAACGTCCTGACTTTC.

Many counts were recorded for this clonotype. This rearrangement joins TRBV6-4 to TRBJ1-5, with a weak D call TRBD1 (6 bases). The CDR3 length is 17 residues. Trimming took 2 bases from V and 2 from J, leaving 16 bases between them. The germline V gene has CDR1 MRHNA and CDR2 SNTAGT. The CDR3 loop reads CASSDPREGEGNQPQHF. The CDR3 bases are TGTGCCAGCAGTGACCCAAGGGAGGGGGAGGGCAATCAGCCCCAGCATTTT.

The sample holds many counts of this clonotype. The rearrangement uses TRBV4-3 and TRBJ2-7, with a tentative D call TRBD1 (5 bases). Germline CDR1 is LGHNA and CDR2 is YSLEER. V was trimmed by 2 bases and J by 5 bases, leaving 16 bases between them. The CDR3 sequence is 15 residues long. In DNA, the CDR3 is TGCGCCAGCAGCCAAAATTTCAGGGTTGGGGACGAGCAGTACTTC. It is translated as CASSQNFRVGDEQYF.

At least ten counts were recorded for this clonotype. The chain employs TRBV15 and TRBJ1-6; 11 bases map to TRBD1. The germline V gene has CDR1 LNHNV and CDR2 YYDKDF (reference sequence). With 6 bases clipped from V and 7 bases from J, the junction kept 5 bases outside the gene matches. There are 15 residues in the CDR3. In DNA, the CDR3 is TGTGCCACCAGTAATGGACAGGGGGCGAATTCACCCCTCCACTTT. Amino acids: CATSNGQGANSPLHF.

This clonotype was counted many times. The chain combines TRBV7-8 with TRBJ2-7; no reliable D call. Germline values: CDR1 SGHVS, CDR2 FQNEAQ. This CDR3 region has 12 residues. Trimming left V 7 bases short and J 6 bases short, with 13 bases between. CDR3 amino acids: CASTLGPGEQYF. The CDR3 bases are TGTGCCAGCACCCTTGGGCCCGGCGAGCAGTACTTC.

The chain combines TRBV7-2 with TRBJ1-3; D is unresolved. This CDR3 contains 15 residues. The germline V gene has CDR1 SGHTA and CDR2 FQGNSA. V lost 2 bases and J 16 bases, leaving 24 bases between the germline ends. Written as DNA, the CDR3 is TGTGCCAGCAGCTTACCGCCACCAGCTGGAAACATCATTTATTTT. Translating it yields CASSLPPPAGNIIYF. The full variable domain, completed using reference TRBV7-2 and TRBJ1-3, is GAGVSQSPSNKVTEKGKDVELRCDPISGHTALYWYRQSLGQGLEFLIYFQGNSAPDKSGLPSDRFSAERTGGSVSTLTIQRTQQEDSAVYLCASSLPPPAGNIIYFGEGSWLTVV.

This clonotype has ten or more counts. V gene TRBV7-3 combines with J gene TRBJ2-2; D gene ambiguous. The ends were cut back, 5 bases at V and 1 base at J, with 8 bases in the middle. Germline V gene sequence: CDR1 SGHTA, CDR2 FQGTGA. The CDR3 is made up of 14 amino acids. CDR3 in amino acids: CASSEDGNTGELFF. The CDR3 DNA sequence: TGTGCCAGCAGCGAAGACGGGAACACCGGGGAGCTGTTTTTT.

This clonotype was seen at least ten times. The chain combines TRBV5-1 with TRBJ2-5; 11 positions agree with TRBD2. The germline V gene has CDR1 SGHRS and CDR2 YFSETQ. V dropped 3 bases and J dropped 2; count of bases not matched to a gene: 6. This CDR3 is 16 amino acids long. CDR3 bases: TGCGCCAGCAGCTACGAATTAGCGGGGGGGCAAGAGACCCAGTACTTC. Residues: CASSYELAGGQETQYF.

This clonotype appeared many times. The chain employs TRBV7-6 and TRBJ2-3, with D maybe TRBD2 (7 bases). Trimming removed 7 bases at V and 1 base at J, with 21 bases between. CDR3 length equals 17 residues. Germline CDR1 is SGHVS and CDR2 is FNYEAQ. CDR3 in amino acids: CASTTRGGTQGTDTQYF. In nucleotides, the CDR3 is TGTGCCAGCACCACTAGGGGGGGGACACAGGGCACAGATACGCAGTATTTT.

The chain is built from TRBV20-1 and TRBJ1-6, with TRBD1 as a possible D gene (6 bases). This CDR3 is built from 14 residues. Per the germline V gene, CDR1 is DFQATT and CDR2 is SNEGSKA (reference sequence). Trimming took 5 bases from V and 3 from J, leaving 11 bases between them. This CDR3 reads CSAARTDYNSPLHF. The CDR3 nucleotides read TGCAGTGCTGCCCGGACAGACTATAATTCACCCCTCCACTTT.

The rearrangement joins TRBV29-1 to TRBJ1-1; D not resolved. The V gene lost 7 bases and the J gene lost 1 base, with 13 bases spanning the gap. Looked up from germline, CDR1 is SQVTM and CDR2 is ANQGSEA. This CDR3 contains 13 residues. CDR3 bases: TGCAGCGGGACGGGTACGGGGAACACTGAAGCTTTCTTT. This translates into CSGTGTGNTEAFF.

This clonotype occurred many times. V usage is TRBV28 and J usage is TRBJ1-2; 7 bases are shared with TRBD1. The ends lost 2 bases at V and 5 bases at J; junction bases unmatched: 8. CDR3 length: 15 residues. The V gene's germline CDR1 is MDHEN and CDR2 SYDVKM. The CDR3 DNA follows: TGTGCCAGCAGTTTAATCGCGCAGGGGGTATATGGCTACACCTTC. Translation: CASSLIAQGVYGYTF.

This clonotype was observed a few times. V usage is TRBV20-1 and J usage is TRBJ2-1; D assignment may be TRBD1 or TRBD2 (5 bases each). CDR3 length: 14 residues. The V gene lost 0 bases and the J gene lost 6 bases, with 12 bases spanning the gap. The germline V gene encodes CDR1 DFQATT and CDR2 SNEGSKA (reference sequence). The CDR3 region is CSARELGTRNEQFF. The CDR3 DNA is TGCAGTGCTAGAGAACTAGGGACCCGCAATGAGCAGTTCTTC.

This clonotype was seen a handful of times. The genes are TRBV10-3 and TRBJ2-5, with D possibly called TRBD1 or TRBD2 (5 bases each). This CDR3 comprises 14 residues. CDR1 ENHRY and CDR2 SYGVKD come from the germline V gene. The V and J ends lost 6 bases and 1 base respectively, with 12 bases between them. The CDR3 region has the DNA TGTGCCATCAGCCCAGGGACGCCCCAAGAGACCCAGTACTTC. Protein product: CAISPGTPQETQYF.

In this sample, this clonotype turned up many times. The chain carries TRBV20-1 and TRBJ2-7, with a tentative D call TRBD1 (6 bases). The ends were cut back, 3 bases at V and 0 bases at J, with 12 bases in the middle. The CDR3 has 14 amino acids. Looked up from germline, CDR1 is DFQATT and CDR2 is SNEGSKA (reference sequence). The CDR3 nucleotides read TGCAGTGCTAGCGGACAGATCTTCTCCTACGAGCAGTACTTC. Amino acid sequence: CSASGQIFSYEQYF.

Ten or more counts support this clonotype. The chain links TRBV20-1 to TRBJ2-3; D might be TRBD2 (6 bases). The CDR3 loop spans 16 amino acids. The V gene lost 0 bases and the J gene lost 5 bases, with 18 bases spanning the gap. Germline values: CDR1 DFQATT, CDR2 SNEGSKA (reference sequence). The CDR3 reads CSARDPGTRFIDTQYF. The CDR3 nucleotides read TGCAGTGCTAGAGATCCCGGGACTCGCTTCATAGATACGCAGTATTTT.

This clonotype appeared a few times. J is TRBJ2-7 and V is TRBV24-1; D remains ambiguous. Trimming left V 9 bases short and J 4 bases short, with 3 bases between. This CDR3 is 9 amino acids long. Per the germline V gene, CDR1 is KGHDR and CDR2 is SFDVKD. CDR3 bases: TGTGCCACCTGGTACGAGCAGTACTTC. This codes for CATWYEQYF.

At least ten counts were recorded for this clonotype. The rearrangement uses TRBV7-6 and TRBJ2-7; tentative D call: TRBD1 (6 bases). V was clipped by 5 bases and J by 2 bases, with 19 bases between them. The length of the CDR3 is 16 residues. From germline, CDR1 is SGHVS and CDR2 FNYEAQ. DNA of the CDR3: TGTGCCAGCAGCCGCCCCCCCACAGGGTGGCCCTACGAGCAGTACTTC. Amino acid sequence: CASSRPPTGWPYEQYF.

The chain links TRBV7-8 to TRBJ2-1; no definite D call. CDR3 length: 12 amino acids. CDR1 SGHVS and CDR2 FQNEAQ come from the germline V gene. The germline V and J ends were trimmed by 5 bases and 10 bases, with 12 bases remaining between them. The CDR3, as DNA: TGTGCCAGCAGCCCCGTGAGAAACGAGCAGTTCTTC. Translation: CASSPVRNEQFF.

This clonotype appeared many times. V is TRBV7-2 and J is TRBJ1-1, with no clear D. Per germline, CDR1 SGHTA and CDR2 FQGNSA. Trimming pared 1 base from V and 0 bases from J, leaving 6 bases between. The CDR3 runs 14 residues. CDR3 sequence reads: CASSLGDLNTEAFF. CDR3 nucleotides: TGTGCCAGCAGCTTAGGGGATCTGAACACTGAAGCTTTCTTT.

This clonotype was observed at least ten times. The CDR3 reads CASSVTYEQYF. CDR3 DNA sequence: TGTGCCAGCAGCGTTACCTACGAGCAGTACTTC. The chain employs TRBV7-8 and TRBJ2-7; no clear D gene. V lost 5 bases and J 2 bases, leaving 4 bases between the germline ends. Germline V gene data show CDR1 as SGHVS and CDR2 as FQNEAQ. This CDR3 contains 11 residues.

This clonotype appeared a few times. The chain employs TRBV29-1 and TRBJ2-5; 8 nucleotides agree with TRBD1. The CDR3 consists of 13 residues. Germline V gene data show CDR1 as SQVTM and CDR2 as ANQGSEA. J lost 0 bases, V lost 5 bases, and 2 bases had no gene match. The DNA for the CDR3 is TGCAGCGTTCCGGGACAGGACCAAGAGACCCAGTACTTC. It yields the protein CSVPGQDQETQYF. Variable domain in full (rest from reference TRBV29-1 and TRBJ2-5): SAVISQKPSRDICQRGTSLTIQCQVDSQVTMMFWYRQQPGQSLTLIATANQGSEATYESGFVIDKFPISRPNLTFSTLTVSNMSPEDSSIYLCSVPGQDQETQYFGPGTRLLVL.

This clonotype was observed many times. The chain combines TRBV7-2 with TRBJ2-3; D perhaps matches TRBD1 (6 bases). V was shortened by 5 bases and J by 0 bases, with 9 bases between the two germline ends. Germline V gene lookup returns CDR1 SGHTA and CDR2 FQGNSA. The CDR3 length is 14 residues. The CDR3 reads CASSQTGSTDTQYF. The CDR3 region has the DNA TGTGCCAGCAGCCAGACAGGAAGCACAGATACGCAGTATTTT.